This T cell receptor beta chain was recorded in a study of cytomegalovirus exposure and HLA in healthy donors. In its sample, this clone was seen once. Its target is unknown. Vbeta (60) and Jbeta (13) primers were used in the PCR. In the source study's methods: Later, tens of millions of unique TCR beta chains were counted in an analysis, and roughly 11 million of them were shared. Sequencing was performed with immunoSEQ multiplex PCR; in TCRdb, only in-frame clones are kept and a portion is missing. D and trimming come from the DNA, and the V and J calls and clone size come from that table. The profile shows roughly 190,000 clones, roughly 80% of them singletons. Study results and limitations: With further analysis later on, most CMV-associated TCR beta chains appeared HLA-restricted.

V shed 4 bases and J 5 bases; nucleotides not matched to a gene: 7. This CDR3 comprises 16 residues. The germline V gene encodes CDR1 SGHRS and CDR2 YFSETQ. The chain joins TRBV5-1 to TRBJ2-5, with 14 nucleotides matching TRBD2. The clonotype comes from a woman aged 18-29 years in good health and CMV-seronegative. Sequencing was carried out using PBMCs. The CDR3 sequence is CASSPRLAGGPETQYF. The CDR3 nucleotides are TGCGCCAGCAGCCCACGACTAGCGGGAGGGCCGGAGACCCAGTACTTC.